The sample holds one count of the clone carrying this TCR beta chain. Its antigen is undetermined. The germline gene is not matched at one end of the junction; a read error may be the cause. The data originate from a study of immune cell composition in non-small cell lung cancer. Regarding the study as a whole: No significant correlation existed between pack-years smoked and tumour clonality. Tumour-reactive clones were not shown to match dominant in vivo tumour clones. Lung adenocarcinomas had lower top 10 clone scores and clonality than squamous tumours.

TCRdb's table, derived via immunoSEQ multiplex PCR, lists solely in-frame clones and lacks some. The sample shows 5,500 to 7,000 clones, about 77% of them seen only once. The V gene's germline CDR1 is SGDLS and CDR2 YYNGEE. This CDR3 spans 14 amino acids. The V call is TRBV9, the J call TRBJ2-5; 7 nucleotides align to TRBD1. The material sequenced was lung tumor tissue. The sequence derives from a human donor with non-small cell lung cancer. As DNA, the CDR3 is TGTGCCAGCAGCCGAAGACCAGGGGGAGAGGCCCAGTACTTC. Its protein product is CASSRRPGGEAQYF.